This passage covers 23 T cell receptor beta chains from one sample sequenced in a study of Ad26.COV2.S vaccination and SARS-CoV-2 variants. Treatment described: 19 received Ad26.COV2.S at low or high dose, single or two shots; roughly 5 received placebo; per-sample allocation not given. The study sampled participants on day 63 after the first vaccine or placebo injection. Sequencing was performed with immunoSEQ multiplex PCR; in TCRdb, only in-frame clones are kept and a portion is missing. The sample lists over 300,000 clones, around 82% seen once, with about 7.1% in the top ten. The sequencing here drew on peripheral blood, taken in a trial of Ad26.COV2.S vaccine versus placebo. All receptors come from a person between 18 and 65 years old who received the Ad26.COV2.S COVID-19 vaccine or a placebo.

CDR3 sequence reads: CASSLIGGGTGYTF. The CDR3 coding sequence is TGTGCCAGCAGCTTAATTGGCGGGGGTACCGGCTACACCTTC. The chain is built from TRBV7-3 and TRBJ1-2; tentatively, D is TRBD1 (5 bases). V was cut by 1 base and J by 8 bases, with 14 bases left in between. Germline lookup yields CDR1 SGHTA and CDR2 FQGTGA. This CDR3 is built from 14 residues. Looking up the rest from reference TRBV7-3 and TRBJ1-2 gives the full variable domain: GAGVSQTPSNKVTEKGKYVELRCDPISGHTALYWYRQSLGQGPEFLIYFQGTGAADDSGLPNDRFFAVRPEGSVSTLKIQRTERGDSAVYLCASSLIGGGTGYTFGSGTRLTVV.

The CDR3 here is CASSHPTDISPVLYF. CDR3 DNA sequence: TGTGCCAGCAGTCATCCGACCGACATCTCTCCGGTGCTGTACTTC. The rearrangement joins TRBV6-6 to TRBJ2-7; D not resolved. The CDR3 is 15 amino acids. The V end was cut by 5 bases, the J end by 12 bases, with 26 bases between. The germline CDR1 and CDR2 sequences are MNHNY and SVGAGI (reference sequence).

The V gene is TRBV5-1, the J gene TRBJ2-5, with 7 bases matching TRBD2. The CDR3 has 18 residues. The germline V gene has CDR1 SGHRS and CDR2 YFSETQ. V dropped 0 bases and J dropped 3; count of bases not matched to a gene: 14. The DNA for the CDR3 is TGCGCCAGCAGCTTGGTTTTGCGGGGGATAAAGCCTAAAGAGACCCAGTACTTC. Its translation is CASSLVLRGIKPKETQYF. Full variable domain (rest looked up from reference TRBV5-1 and TRBJ2-5): KAGVTQTPRYLIKTRGQQVTLSCSPISGHRSVSWYQQTPGQGLQFLFEYFSETQRNKGNFPGRFSGRQFSNSRSEMNVSTLELGDSALYLCASSLVLRGIKPKETQYFGPGTRLLVL.

This clone was counted once. This chain joins TRBV5-6 and TRBJ1-3, with 10 bases aligning to TRBD1. V lost 4 bases, J lost 7 bases, and 5 bases stayed unmatched. This CDR3 region has 14 residues. CDR1 is SGHDT, CDR2 YYEEEE, per germline. This chain's CDR3 is CASSPDRGLNTIYF. The CDR3, as DNA: TGTGCCAGCAGCCCTGACAGGGGGCTGAACACCATATATTTT.

This rearrangement joins TRBV3-1 (or the pseudogene TRBV3-2) to TRBJ2-3, with no clear D. V gave up 3 bases and J gave up 4 bases, with 11 bases separating them. Germline V CDR1 and CDR2: LGHDT, YNNKEL (reference sequence). This CDR3 has 14 amino acids. The CDR3 is CASSHPWDADTQYF. DNA for the CDR3: TGTGCCAGCAGCCACCCATGGGATGCAGATACGCAGTATTTT.

CDR3 sequence reads: CASSLNRAADTQYF. The CDR3 DNA reads TGCGCCAGCAGCTTGAATAGGGCTGCAGATACGCAGTATTTT. This chain uses TRBV5-1 with TRBJ2-3, with D unresolved. Deletions cut 1 base from V and 4 bases from J, with 10 bases between. This CDR3 has 14 residues. CDR1 and CDR2 from the germline V gene are SGHRS and YFSETQ.

The rearrangement uses TRBV7-3 and TRBJ2-1; TRBD1 matches at 8 bases. Germline-derived CDR1 and CDR2 are SGHTA and FQGTGA. The CDR3 has 14 residues. V was clipped by 5 bases and J by 10 bases; unmatched bases: 10. CDR3 sequence reads: CASSPTGTGGEQFF. Here the CDR3 DNA reads TGTGCCAGCAGCCCAACCGGGACAGGAGGCGAGCAGTTCTTC. The entire variable domain, with the rest obtained from reference TRBV7-3 and TRBJ2-1, is as follows: GAGVSQTPSNKVTEKGKYVELRCDPISGHTALYWYRQSLGQGPEFLIYFQGTGAADDSGLPNDRFFAVRPEGSVSTLKIQRTERGDSAVYLCASSPTGTGGEQFFGPGTRLTVL.

The J gene is TRBJ1-5, the V gene TRBV18; D possibly corresponds to TRBD1 (5 bases). V lost 3 bases and J 1 base, leaving 7 bases between the germline ends. This CDR3 is 14 amino acids long. Germline values: CDR1 KGHSH, CDR2 LQKENI. CDR3 residues: CASSPRDSNQPQHF. The CDR3 DNA reads TGTGCCAGCTCACCCCGGGACAGCAATCAGCCCCAGCATTTT.

This sequence joins TRBV19 and TRBJ1-5; no clear D gene. The CDR3 is made up of 10 amino acids. Germline-derived CDR1 and CDR2 are LNHDA and SQIVND (reference sequence). Trimming left V 6 bases short and J 7 bases short, with 4 bases between. The CDR3 DNA reads TGTGCCAGTAGAGGACAGCCCCAGCATTTT. This translates into CASRGQPQHF.

The gene calls are TRBV3-1 (or the pseudogene TRBV3-2) and TRBJ2-1; TRBD2 matches at 9 bases. The CDR3 is 16 residues long. Unmatched junction bases numbered 6, after V lost 1 base and J lost 5 bases. In germline, CDR1 is LGHDT, CDR2 YNNKEL (reference sequence). The CDR3 here is CASSQVGLARNNEQFF. As DNA, the CDR3 is TGTGCCAGCAGCCAAGTCGGACTAGCGAGGAACAATGAGCAGTTCTTC.

V usage is TRBV5-1 and J usage is TRBJ2-7, with D hard to call. This CDR3 comprises 13 residues. V lost 2 bases, J lost 3 bases, and 9 bases lay in between. Germline CDR1 SGHRS, CDR2 YFSETQ. CDR3 sequence (DNA): TGCGCCAGCAGCTTAAGCCAGAACTACGAGCAGTACTTC. Its protein product is CASSLSQNYEQYF.

The table lists this clone with a count of one. The chain is built from TRBV5-4 and TRBJ2-7; 14 bases agree with TRBD2. The CDR3 runs 16 residues. V was pared by 4 bases and J by 3 bases, with 6 bases of the junction left unmatched. Germline V gene lookup returns CDR1 SGHNT and CDR2 YYREEE (reference sequence). CDR3 nucleotides: TGTGCCAGCAGCAGGACTAGCGGGGGGACTCTCTACGAGCAGTACTTC. It specifies CASSRTSGGTLYEQYF.

J is TRBJ1-4 and V is TRBV12-5; D is undetermined. This CDR3 spans 14 amino acids. V was cut by 2 bases and J by 7 bases, with 11 bases left in between. Germline V gives CDR1 LGHNT, CDR2 FRNRAP. The DNA of the CDR3 is TGTGCTAGTGGTTTGTGGCGGGTGGGTGAAAAACTGTTTTTT. Translation gives CASGLWRVGEKLFF.

This chain uses TRBV2 with TRBJ1-2, with a weak D call TRBD1 (5 bases). Trimming took 2 bases from V and 4 from J, leaving 17 bases between them. There are 16 residues in the CDR3. Germline V gene sequence: CDR1 SNHLY, CDR2 FYNNEI. In nucleotides, the CDR3 is TGTGCCAGCAGTGAACGGTGGGGACCCCAATCCTATGGCTACACCTTC. Protein: CASSERWGPQSYGYTF.

A single count supports this clone. This chain links TRBV30 with TRBJ1-1; D remains unclear. This CDR3 is built from 13 residues. The germline V and J ends were trimmed by 2 bases and 5 bases, with 12 bases remaining between them. Germline V gene lookup returns CDR1 GTSNPN and CDR2 SVGIG (reference sequence). DNA of the CDR3: TGTGCCTGGAGTCTCGCGATGGGGACTGAAGCTTTCTTT. Translation gives CAWSLAMGTEAFF.

The chain is built from TRBV19 and TRBJ2-2; D is unresolved. V shed 6 bases and J shed 3 bases, with 11 bases lying between them. CDR1 LNHDA and CDR2 SQIVND come from the germline V gene (reference sequence). This CDR3 has 14 amino acids. The CDR3 nucleotides read TGTGCCAGTAGGGCCCCAAGGGACACCGGGGAGCTGTTTTTT. It encodes CASRAPRDTGELFF.

The rearrangement joins TRBV25-1 to TRBJ2-1; TRBD1 matches at 7 bases. Germline CDR1 reads MGHDK; CDR2 reads SYGVNS. The CDR3 consists of 15 residues. The V and J ends lost 3 bases and 9 bases, in that order; junction bases with no gene match: 11. The CDR3 sequence: CASSDPWDRTREQFF. The DNA for the CDR3 is TGTGCCAGCAGTGACCCCTGGGACAGAACCCGTGAGCAGTTCTTC.

The CDR3 sequence: CASSIEERYNQPQHF. CDR3 DNA sequence: TGTGCCAGTAGTATAGAGGAACGTTACAATCAGCCCCAGCATTTT. The chain links TRBV19 to TRBJ1-5; D gene uncertain. V shed 0 bases and J shed 3 bases, with 9 bases lying between them. The CDR3 is 15 amino acids. Germline V gene lookup returns CDR1 LNHDA and CDR2 SQIVND (reference sequence).

The V call is TRBV5-1, the J call TRBJ2-6; D remains unclear. Trimming shortened V by 4 bases and J by 0 bases, and 5 bases separated the two germline ends. The CDR3 extends over 14 amino acids. Germline CDR1 and CDR2: SGHRS and YFSETQ. The CDR3 coding sequence is TGCGCCAGCAGCCTACGCTCTGGGGCCAACGTCCTGACTTTC. It translates to CASSLRSGANVLTF.

The sample holds one count of this clone. The chain is built from TRBV5-1 and TRBJ1-5; TRBD1 matches 7 bases. Germline V lookup: CDR1 SGHRS, CDR2 YFSETQ. This CDR3 spans 15 amino acids. V was pared by 4 bases and J by 0 bases, with 4 bases of the junction left unmatched. For the CDR3, the DNA is TGCGCCAGCAGCCAGACAGGGAATAGCAATCAGCCCCAGCATTTT. Amino acid sequence: CASSQTGNSNQPQHF.

This clone has only one observation. V usage is TRBV4-2 and J usage is TRBJ2-7, with D unclear. The ends were cut back, 0 bases at V and 1 base at J, with 10 bases in the middle. Looked up from germline, CDR1 is LGHNA and CDR2 is YNFKEQ. The CDR3 sequence is 15 residues long. In DNA form, the CDR3 reads TGTGCCAGCAGCCAAGATAGGGCCGGGTCCTACGAGCAGTACTTC. It yields the protein CASSQDRAGSYEQYF.

This chain connects TRBV5-6 to TRBJ2-5; D not certain. V gave up 0 bases and J gave up 5 bases, with 8 bases separating them. The CDR3 loop spans 13 amino acids. CDR1 and CDR2 from the germline V gene are SGHDT and YYEEEE. The CDR3 here is CASSLALGETQYF. The CDR3 DNA reads as TGTGCCAGCAGCTTGGCCTTAGGGGAGACCCAGTACTTC.

The DNA for the CDR3 is TGTGCCAGCAGCTTAGTAACGGGACAGGGGGCTAACGAGCAGTACTTC. As protein: CASSLVTGQGANEQYF. The chain recombines TRBV7-8 with TRBJ2-7, with 12 bases lining up with TRBD1. The CDR3 is 16 amino acids. Germline V CDR1 and CDR2: SGHVS, FQNEAQ. With V trimmed by 1 base and J by 5 bases, 6 bases remained unmatched.